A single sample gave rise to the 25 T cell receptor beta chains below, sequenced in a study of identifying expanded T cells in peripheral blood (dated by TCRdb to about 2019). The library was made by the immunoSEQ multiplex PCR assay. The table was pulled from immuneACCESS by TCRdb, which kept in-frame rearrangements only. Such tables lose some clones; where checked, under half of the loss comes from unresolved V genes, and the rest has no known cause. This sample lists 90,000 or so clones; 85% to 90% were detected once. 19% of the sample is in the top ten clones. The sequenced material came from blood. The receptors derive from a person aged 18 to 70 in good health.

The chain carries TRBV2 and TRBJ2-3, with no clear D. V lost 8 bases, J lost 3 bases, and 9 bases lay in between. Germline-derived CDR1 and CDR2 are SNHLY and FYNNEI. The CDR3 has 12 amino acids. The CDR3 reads CASSSITDTQYF. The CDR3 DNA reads TGTGCCAGCTCCAGTATAACAGATACGCAGTATTTT.

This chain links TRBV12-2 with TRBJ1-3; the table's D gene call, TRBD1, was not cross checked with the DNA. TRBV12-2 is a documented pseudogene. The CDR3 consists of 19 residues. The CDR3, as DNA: TGTGCAAGTCGCCCGAGAGCGGGTGACACAGGGGGCCTAAGAAACACCATATATTTT. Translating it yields CASRPRAGDTGGLRNTIYF.

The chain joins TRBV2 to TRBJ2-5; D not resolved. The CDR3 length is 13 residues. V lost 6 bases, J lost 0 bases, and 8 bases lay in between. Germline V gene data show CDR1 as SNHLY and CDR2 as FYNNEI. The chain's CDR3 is CASRTDYQETQYF. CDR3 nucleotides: TGTGCCAGCAGGACCGACTACCAAGAGACCCAGTACTTC.

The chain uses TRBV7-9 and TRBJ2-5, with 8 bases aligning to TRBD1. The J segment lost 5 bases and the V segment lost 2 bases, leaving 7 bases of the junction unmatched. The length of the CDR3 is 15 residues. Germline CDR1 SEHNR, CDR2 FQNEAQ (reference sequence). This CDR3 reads CASSLPWTGRETQYF. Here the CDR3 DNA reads TGTGCCAGCAGCTTACCTTGGACAGGGAGGGAGACCCAGTACTTC.

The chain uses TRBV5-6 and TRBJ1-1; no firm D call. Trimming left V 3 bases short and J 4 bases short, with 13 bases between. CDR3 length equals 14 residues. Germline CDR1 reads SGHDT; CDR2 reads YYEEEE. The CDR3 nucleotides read TGTGCCAGCAGCTACGGACCCTTCGGCACTGAAGCTTTCTTT. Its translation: CASSYGPFGTEAFF.

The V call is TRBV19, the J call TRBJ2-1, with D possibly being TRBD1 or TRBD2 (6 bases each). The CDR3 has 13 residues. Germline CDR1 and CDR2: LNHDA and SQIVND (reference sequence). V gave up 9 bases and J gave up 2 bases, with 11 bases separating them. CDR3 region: CASQEGAYNEQFF. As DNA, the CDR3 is TGTGCCAGCCAGGAGGGGGCCTACAATGAGCAGTTCTTC. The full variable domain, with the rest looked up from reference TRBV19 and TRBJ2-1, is DGGITQSPKYLFRKEGQNVTLSCEQNLNHDAMYWYRQDPGQGLRLIYYSQIVNDFQKGDIAEGYSVSREKKESFPLTVTSAQKNPTAFYLCASQEGAYNEQFFGPGTRLTVL.

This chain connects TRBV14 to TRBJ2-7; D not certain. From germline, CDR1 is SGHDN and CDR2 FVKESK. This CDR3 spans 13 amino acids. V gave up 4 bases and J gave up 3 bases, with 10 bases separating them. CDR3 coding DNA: TGTGCCAGCAGCCCCCGCCCAGGCTACGAGCAGTACTTC. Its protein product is CASSPRPGYEQYF. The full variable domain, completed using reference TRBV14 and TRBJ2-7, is EAGVTQFPSHSVIEKGQTVTLRCDPISGHDNLYWYRRVMGKEIKFLLHFVKESKQDESGMPNNRFLAERTGGTYSTLKVQPAELEDSGVYFCASSPRPGYEQYFGPGTRLTVT.

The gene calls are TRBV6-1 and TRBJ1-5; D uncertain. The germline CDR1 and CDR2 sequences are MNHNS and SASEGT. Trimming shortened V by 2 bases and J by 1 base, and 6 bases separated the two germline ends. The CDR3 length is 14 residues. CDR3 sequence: CASSEPGSNQPQHF. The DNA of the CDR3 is TGTGCCAGCAGTGAACCAGGCAGCAATCAGCCCCAGCATTTT.

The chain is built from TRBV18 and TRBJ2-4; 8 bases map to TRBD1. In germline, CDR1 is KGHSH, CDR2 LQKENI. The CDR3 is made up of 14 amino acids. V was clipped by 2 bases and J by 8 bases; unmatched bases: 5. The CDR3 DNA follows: TGTGCCAGCTCACCATTCAGGGGGCAAGACATTCAGTACTTC. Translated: CASSPFRGQDIQYF.

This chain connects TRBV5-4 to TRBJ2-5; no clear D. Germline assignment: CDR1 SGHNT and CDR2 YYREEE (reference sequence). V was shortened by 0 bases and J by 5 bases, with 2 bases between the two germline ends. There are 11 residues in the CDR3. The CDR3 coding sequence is TGTGCCAGCAGCTTGGAGGAGACCCAGTACTTC. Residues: CASSLEETQYF.

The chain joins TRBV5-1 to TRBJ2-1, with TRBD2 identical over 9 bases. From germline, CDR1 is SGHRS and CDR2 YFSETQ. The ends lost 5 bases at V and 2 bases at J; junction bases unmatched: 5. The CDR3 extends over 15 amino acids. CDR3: CASRVSGGTYNEQFF. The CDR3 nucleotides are TGCGCCAGCAGGGTTAGCGGGGGAACCTACAATGAGCAGTTCTTC.

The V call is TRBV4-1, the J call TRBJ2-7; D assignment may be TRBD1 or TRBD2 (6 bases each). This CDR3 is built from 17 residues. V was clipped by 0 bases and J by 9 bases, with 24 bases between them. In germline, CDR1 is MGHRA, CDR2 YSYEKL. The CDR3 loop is CASSQDIGGQTLGMQYF. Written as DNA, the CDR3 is TGCGCCAGCAGCCAAGATATAGGGGGGCAAACCCTGGGGATGCAGTACTTC.

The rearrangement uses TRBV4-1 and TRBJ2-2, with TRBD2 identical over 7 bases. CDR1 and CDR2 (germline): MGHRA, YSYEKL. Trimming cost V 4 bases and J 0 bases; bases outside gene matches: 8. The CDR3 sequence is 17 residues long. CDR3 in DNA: TGCGCCAGCAGCCTGGCTAGCGGAAACGCGAACACCGGGGAGCTGTTTTTT. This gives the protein CASSLASGNANTGELFF.

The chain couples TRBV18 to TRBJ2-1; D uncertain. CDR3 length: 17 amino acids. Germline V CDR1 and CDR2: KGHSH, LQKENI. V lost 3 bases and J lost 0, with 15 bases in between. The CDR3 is CASSPKAGSSSYNEQFF. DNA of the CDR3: TGTGCCAGCTCACCTAAGGCCGGGTCTAGCTCCTACAATGAGCAGTTCTTC.

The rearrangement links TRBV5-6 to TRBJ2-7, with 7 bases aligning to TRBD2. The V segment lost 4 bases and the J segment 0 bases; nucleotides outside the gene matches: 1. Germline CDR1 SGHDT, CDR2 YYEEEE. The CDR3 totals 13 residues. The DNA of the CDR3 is TGTGCCAGCAGCCCGGGGGGCTCCTACGAGCAGTACTTC. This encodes CASSPGGSYEQYF.

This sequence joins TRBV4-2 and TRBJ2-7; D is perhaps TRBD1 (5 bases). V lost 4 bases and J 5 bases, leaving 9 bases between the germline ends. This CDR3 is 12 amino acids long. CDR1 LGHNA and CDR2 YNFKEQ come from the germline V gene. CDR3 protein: CASSPPGNEQYF. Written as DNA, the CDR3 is TGTGCCAGCAGCCCCCCAGGGAACGAGCAGTACTTC.

The CDR3 nucleotides are TGTGCCAGCAGTGGAACAATTATGAACACTGAAGCTTTCTTT. This encodes CASSGTIMNTEAFF. The chain has TRBV6-1 and TRBJ1-1; D gene uncertain. Trimming shortened V by 4 bases and J by 0 bases, and 9 bases separated the two germline ends. The CDR3 is 14 residues long. Germline CDR1 reads MNHNS; CDR2 reads SASEGT.

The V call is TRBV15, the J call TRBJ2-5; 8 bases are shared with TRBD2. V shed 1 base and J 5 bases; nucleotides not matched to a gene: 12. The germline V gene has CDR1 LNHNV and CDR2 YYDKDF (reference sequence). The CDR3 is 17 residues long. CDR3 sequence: CATSRGSPGSGEETQYF. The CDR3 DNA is TGTGCCACCAGCAGAGGGTCCCCAGGTAGCGGGGAGGAGACCCAGTACTTC.

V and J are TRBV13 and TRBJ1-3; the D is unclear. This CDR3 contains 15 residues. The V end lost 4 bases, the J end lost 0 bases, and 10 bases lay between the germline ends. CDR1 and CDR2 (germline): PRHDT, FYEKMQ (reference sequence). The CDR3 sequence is CASSSRLVSGNTIYF. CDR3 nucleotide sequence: TGTGCCAGCAGCTCTAGACTGGTCTCTGGAAACACCATATATTTT.

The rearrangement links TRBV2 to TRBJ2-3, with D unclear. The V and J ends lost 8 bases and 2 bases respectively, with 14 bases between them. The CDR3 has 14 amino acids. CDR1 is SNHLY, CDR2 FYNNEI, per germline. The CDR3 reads CASLRGGNTDTQYF. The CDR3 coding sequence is TGTGCCAGCTTGCGCGGCGGAAACACAGATACGCAGTATTTT. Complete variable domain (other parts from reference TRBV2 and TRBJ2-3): EPEVTQTPSHQVTQMGQEVILRCVPISNHLYFYWYRQILGQKVEFLVSFYNNEISEKSEIFDDQFSVERPDGSNFTLKIRSTKLEDSAMYFCASLRGGNTDTQYFGPGTRLTVL.

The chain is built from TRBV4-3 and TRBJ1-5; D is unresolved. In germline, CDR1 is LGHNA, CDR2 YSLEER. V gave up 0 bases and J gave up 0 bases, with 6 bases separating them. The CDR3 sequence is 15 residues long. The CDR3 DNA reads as TGCGCCAGCAGCCAAGATGCAGTTAGCAATCAGCCCCAGCATTTT. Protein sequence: CASSQDAVSNQPQHF.

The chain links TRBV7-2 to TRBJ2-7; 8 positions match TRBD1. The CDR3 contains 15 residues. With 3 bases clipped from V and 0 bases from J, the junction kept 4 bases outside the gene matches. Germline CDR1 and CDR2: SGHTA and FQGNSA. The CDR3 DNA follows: TGTGCCAGCAGCTTCGGACAGGGAAGCTCCTACGAGCAGTACTTC. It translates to CASSFGQGSSYEQYF.

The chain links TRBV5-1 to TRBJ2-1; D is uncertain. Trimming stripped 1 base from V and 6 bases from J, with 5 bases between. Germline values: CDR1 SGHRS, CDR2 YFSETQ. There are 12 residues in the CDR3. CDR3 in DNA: TGCGCCAGCAGCTTGTTCATCAATGAGCAGTTCTTC. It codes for CASSLFINEQFF.

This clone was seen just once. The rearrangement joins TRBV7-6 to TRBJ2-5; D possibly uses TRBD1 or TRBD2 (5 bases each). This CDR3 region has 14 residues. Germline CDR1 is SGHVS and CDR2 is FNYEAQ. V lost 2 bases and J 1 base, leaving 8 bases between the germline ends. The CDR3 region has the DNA TGTGCCAGCAGCTTAACGGGGACCCAAGAGACCCAGTACTTC. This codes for CASSLTGTQETQYF.

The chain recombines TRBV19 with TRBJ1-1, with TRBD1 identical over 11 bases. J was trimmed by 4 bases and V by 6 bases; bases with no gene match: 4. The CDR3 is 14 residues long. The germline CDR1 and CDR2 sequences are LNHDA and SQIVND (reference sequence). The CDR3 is CASRDRGQGTEAFF. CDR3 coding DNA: TGTGCCAGTAGGGACAGGGGGCAGGGCACTGAAGCTTTCTTT.